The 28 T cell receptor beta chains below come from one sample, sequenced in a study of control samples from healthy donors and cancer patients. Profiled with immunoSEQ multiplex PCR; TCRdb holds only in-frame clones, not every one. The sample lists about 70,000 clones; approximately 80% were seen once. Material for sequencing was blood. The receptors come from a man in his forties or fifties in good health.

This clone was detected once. The CDR3 nucleotides are TGTGCCAGCAGCTTATCCGCCGGAGCTAACTATGGCTACACCTTC. Protein product: CASSLSAGANYGYTF. The chain carries TRBV7-2 and TRBJ1-2, with unresolved D. The V end was cut by 2 bases, the J end by 0 bases, with 10 bases between. The germline V gene has CDR1 SGHTA and CDR2 FQGNSA. The CDR3 is 15 residues long.

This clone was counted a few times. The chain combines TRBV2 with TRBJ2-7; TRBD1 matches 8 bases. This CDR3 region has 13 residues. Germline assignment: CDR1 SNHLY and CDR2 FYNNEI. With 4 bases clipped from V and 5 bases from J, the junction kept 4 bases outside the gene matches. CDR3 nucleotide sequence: TGTGCCAGCAGTGTTTCAGGGGGCAACGAGCAGTACTTC. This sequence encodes CASSVSGGNEQYF.

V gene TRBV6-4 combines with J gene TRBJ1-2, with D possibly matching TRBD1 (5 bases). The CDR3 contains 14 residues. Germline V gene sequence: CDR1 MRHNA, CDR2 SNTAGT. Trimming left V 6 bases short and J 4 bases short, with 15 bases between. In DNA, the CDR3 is TGTGCCAGCAGCCAAGGGACCGGGGGCTATGGCTACACCTTC. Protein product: CASSQGTGGYGYTF.

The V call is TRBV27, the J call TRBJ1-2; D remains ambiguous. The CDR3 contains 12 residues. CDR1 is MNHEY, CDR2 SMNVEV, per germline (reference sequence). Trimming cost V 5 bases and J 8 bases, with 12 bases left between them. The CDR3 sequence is CASSPSVGGYTF. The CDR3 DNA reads TGTGCCAGCAGTCCCTCGGTGGGGGGCTACACCTTC.

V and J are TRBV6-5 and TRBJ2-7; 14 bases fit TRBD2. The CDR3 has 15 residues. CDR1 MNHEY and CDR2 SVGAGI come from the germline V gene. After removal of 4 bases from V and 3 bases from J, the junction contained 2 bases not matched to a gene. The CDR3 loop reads CASSSGTSGSYEQYF. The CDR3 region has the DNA TGTGCCAGCAGTTCCGGGACTAGCGGGAGCTACGAGCAGTACTTC.

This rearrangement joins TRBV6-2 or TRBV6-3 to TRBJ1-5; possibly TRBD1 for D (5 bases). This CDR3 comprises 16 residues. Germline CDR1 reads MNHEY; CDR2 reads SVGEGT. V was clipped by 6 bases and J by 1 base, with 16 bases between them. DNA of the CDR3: TGTGCCAGCAGCTTCACCGGGGCTTTAAGCAATCAGCCCCAGCATTTT. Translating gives CASSFTGALSNQPQHF.

CDR3 region: CASYRQGQTQYF. CDR3 sequence (DNA): TGTGCCAGCTACCGACAGGGCCAGACCCAGTACTTC. The V call is TRBV27, the J call TRBJ2-5; 7 bases are a match to TRBD1. Unmatched junction bases numbered 6, after V lost 8 bases and J lost 6 bases. The CDR3 runs to 12 residues. Germline-derived CDR1 and CDR2 are MNHEY and SMNVEV (reference sequence).

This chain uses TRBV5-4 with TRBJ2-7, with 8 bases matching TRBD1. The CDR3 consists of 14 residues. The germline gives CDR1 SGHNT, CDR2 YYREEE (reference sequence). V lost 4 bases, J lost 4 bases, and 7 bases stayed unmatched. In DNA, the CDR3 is TGTGCCAGCAGCCCCGGACAGGGAGTATACGAGCAGTACTTC. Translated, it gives CASSPGQGVYEQYF.

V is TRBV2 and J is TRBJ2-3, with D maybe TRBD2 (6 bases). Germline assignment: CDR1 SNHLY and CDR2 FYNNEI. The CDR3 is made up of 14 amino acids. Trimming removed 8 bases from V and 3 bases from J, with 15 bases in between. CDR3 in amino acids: CASVRREPTDTQYF. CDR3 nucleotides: TGTGCCAGCGTGAGGAGGGAGCCGACAGATACGCAGTATTTT.

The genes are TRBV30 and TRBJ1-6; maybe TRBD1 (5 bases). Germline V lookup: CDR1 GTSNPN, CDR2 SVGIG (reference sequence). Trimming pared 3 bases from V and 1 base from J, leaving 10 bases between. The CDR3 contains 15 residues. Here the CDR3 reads CAWRGGSSYNSPLHF. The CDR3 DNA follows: TGTGCCTGGAGGGGGGGGAGTTCCTATAATTCACCCCTCCACTTT.

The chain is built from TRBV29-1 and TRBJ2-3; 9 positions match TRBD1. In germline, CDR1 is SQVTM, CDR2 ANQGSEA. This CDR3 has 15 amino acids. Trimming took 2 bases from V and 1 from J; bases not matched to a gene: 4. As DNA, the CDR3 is TGCAGCGTTGAACCTAGGACAGGGGGCACAGATACGCAGTATTTT. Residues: CSVEPRTGGTDTQYF.

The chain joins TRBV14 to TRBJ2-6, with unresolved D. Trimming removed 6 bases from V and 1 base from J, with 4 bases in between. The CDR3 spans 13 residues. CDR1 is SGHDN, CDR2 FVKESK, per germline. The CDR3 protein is CASRQSGANVLTF. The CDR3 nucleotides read TGTGCCAGCAGACAGTCTGGGGCCAACGTCCTGACTTTC.

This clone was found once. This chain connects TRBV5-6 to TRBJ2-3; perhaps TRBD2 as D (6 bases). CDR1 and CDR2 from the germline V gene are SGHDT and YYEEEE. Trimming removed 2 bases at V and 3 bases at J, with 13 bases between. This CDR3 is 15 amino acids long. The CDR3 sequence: CASSFEGRKTDTQYF. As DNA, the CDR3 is TGTGCCAGCAGCTTCGAAGGGAGGAAGACAGATACGCAGTATTTT.

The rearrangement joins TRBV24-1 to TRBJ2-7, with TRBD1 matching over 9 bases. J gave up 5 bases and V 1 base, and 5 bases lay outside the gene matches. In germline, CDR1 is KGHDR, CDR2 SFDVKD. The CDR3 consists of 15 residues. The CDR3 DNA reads TGTGCCACCAGTGATTTTGGGACAGGGCTGAACGAGCAGTACTTC. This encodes CATSDFGTGLNEQYF.

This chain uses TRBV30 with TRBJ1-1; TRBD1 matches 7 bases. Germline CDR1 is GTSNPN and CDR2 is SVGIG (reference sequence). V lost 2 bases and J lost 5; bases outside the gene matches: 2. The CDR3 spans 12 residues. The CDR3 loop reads CAWSHRGTEAFF. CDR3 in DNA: TGTGCCTGGAGTCACAGGGGTACTGAAGCTTTCTTT.

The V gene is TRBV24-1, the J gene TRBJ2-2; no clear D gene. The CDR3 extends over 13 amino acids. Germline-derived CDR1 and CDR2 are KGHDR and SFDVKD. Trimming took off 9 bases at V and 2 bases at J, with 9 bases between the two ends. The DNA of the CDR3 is TGTGCCACCTATGGGGTAAACACCGGGGAGCTGTTTTTT. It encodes CATYGVNTGELFF.

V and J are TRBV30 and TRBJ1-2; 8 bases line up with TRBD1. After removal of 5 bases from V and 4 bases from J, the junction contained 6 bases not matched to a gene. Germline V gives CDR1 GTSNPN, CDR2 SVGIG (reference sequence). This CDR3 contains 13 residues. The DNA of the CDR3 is TGTGCCTGGGCACGGGACAGGACCTATGGCTACACCTTC. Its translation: CAWARDRTYGYTF.

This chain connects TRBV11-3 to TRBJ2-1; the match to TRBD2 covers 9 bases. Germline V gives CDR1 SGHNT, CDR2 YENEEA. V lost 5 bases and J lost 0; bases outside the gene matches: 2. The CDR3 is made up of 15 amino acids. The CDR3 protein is CASSRSGSSYNEQFF. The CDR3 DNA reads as TGTGCCAGCAGCCGTAGCGGGAGCTCCTACAATGAGCAGTTCTTC. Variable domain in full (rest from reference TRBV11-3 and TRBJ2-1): EAGVVQSPRYKIIEKKQPVAFWCNPISGHNTLYWYLQNLGQGPELLIRYENEEAVDDSQLPKDRFSAERLKGVDSTLKIQPAELGDSAVYLCASSRSGSSYNEQFFGPGTRLTVL.

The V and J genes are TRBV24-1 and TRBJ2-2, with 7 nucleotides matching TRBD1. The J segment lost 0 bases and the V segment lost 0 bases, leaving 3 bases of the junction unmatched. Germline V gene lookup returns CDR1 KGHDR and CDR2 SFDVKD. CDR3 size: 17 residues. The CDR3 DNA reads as TGTGCCACCAGTGATTTGAATAGGGGGCCGAACACCGGGGAGCTGTTTTTT. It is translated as CATSDLNRGPNTGELFF.

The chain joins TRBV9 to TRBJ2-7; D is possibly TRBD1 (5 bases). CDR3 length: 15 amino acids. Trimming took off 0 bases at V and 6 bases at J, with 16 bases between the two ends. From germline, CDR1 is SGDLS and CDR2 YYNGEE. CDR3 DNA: TGTGCCAGCAGCGTAGATTTGAAGGGGTCAGGCGAGCAGTACTTC. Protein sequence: CASSVDLKGSGEQYF.

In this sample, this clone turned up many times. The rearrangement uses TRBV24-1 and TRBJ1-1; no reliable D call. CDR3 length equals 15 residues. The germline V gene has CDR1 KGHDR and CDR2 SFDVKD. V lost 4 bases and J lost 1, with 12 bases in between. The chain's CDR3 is CATSDTSGKNTEAFF. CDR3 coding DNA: TGTGCCACCAGTGACACTTCCGGGAAGAACACTGAAGCTTTCTTT.

The DNA for the CDR3 is TGCAGCGTTGGGGACAGCGCCTACGAGCAGTACTTC. This encodes CSVGDSAYEQYF. This chain links TRBV29-1 with TRBJ2-7, with 7 bases that match TRBD1. The length of the CDR3 is 12 residues. Per the germline V gene, CDR1 is SQVTM and CDR2 is ANQGSEA. V lost 4 bases and J lost 2; bases outside the gene matches: 2.

CDR3 in DNA: TGTGCCAGCAGTTACGAATCCGGTAATCACCCTGAAGCTTTCTTT. Encoded protein: CASSYESGNHPEAFF. The chain has TRBV6-6 and TRBJ1-1; the D is unclear. The CDR3 is 15 residues long. Germline V lookup: CDR1 MNHNY, CDR2 SVGAGI (reference sequence). Trimming removed 2 bases at V and 6 bases at J, with 16 bases between.

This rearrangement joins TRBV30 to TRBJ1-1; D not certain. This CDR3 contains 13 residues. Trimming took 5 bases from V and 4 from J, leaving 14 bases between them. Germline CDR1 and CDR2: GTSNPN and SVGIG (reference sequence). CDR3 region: CAWARGLSTEAFF. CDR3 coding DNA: TGTGCCTGGGCGCGGGGTTTGTCCACTGAAGCTTTCTTT. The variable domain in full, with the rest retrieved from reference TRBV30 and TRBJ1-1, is SQTIHQWPATLVQPVGSPLSLECTVEGTSNPNLYWYRQAAGRGLQLLFYSVGIGQISSEVPQNLSASRPQDRQFILSSKKLLLSDSGFYLCAWARGLSTEAFFGQGTRLTVV.

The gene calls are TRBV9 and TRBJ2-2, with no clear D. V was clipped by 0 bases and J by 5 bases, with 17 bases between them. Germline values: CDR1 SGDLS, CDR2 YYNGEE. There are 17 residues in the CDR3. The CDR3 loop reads CASSVAQTTVSTGELFF. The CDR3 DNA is TGTGCCAGCAGCGTAGCTCAGACGACTGTCAGTACCGGGGAGCTGTTTTTT.

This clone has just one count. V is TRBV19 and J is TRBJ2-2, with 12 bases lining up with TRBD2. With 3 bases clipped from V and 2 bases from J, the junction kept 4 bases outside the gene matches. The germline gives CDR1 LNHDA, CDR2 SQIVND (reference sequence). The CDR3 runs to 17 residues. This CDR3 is CASSMTSGRRNTGELFF. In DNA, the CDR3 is TGTGCCAGTAGTATGACTAGCGGGAGAAGAAACACCGGGGAGCTGTTTTTT.

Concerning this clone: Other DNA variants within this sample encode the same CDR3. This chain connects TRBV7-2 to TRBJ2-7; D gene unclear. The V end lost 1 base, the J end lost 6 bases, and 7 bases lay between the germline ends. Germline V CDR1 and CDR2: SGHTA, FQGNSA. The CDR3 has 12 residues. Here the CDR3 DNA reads TGTGCCAGCAGCTTAGATTCAGGCGAGCAGTACTTC. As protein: CASSLDSGEQYF. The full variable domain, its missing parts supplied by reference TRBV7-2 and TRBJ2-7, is GAGVSQSPSNKVTEKGKDVELRCDPISGHTALYWYRQSLGQGLEFLIYFQGNSAPDKSGLPSDRFSAERTGGSVSTLTIQRTQQEDSAVYLCASSLDSGEQYFGPGTRLTVT.

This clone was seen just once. The CDR3 DNA is TGTGCCAGTAGTGTCGGTAGCAATCAGCCCCAGCATTTT. It yields the protein CASSVGSNQPQHF. The chain has TRBV19 and TRBJ1-5, with unresolved D. There are 13 residues in the CDR3. With 5 bases removed from V and 0 bases from J, the gap between germline ends came to 5 bases. Germline-derived CDR1 and CDR2 are LNHDA and SQIVND (reference sequence).